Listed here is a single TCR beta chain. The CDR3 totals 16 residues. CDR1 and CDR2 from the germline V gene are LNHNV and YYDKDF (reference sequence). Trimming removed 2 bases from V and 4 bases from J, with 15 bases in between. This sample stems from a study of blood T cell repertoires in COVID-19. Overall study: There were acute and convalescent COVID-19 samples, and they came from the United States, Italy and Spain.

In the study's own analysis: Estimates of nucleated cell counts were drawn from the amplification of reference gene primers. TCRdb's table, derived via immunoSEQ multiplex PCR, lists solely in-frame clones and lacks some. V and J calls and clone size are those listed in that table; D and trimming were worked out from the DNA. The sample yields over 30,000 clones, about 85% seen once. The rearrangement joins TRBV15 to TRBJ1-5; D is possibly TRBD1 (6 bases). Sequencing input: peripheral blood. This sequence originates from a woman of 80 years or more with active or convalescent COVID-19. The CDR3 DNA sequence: TGTGCCACCAGCAGAACGTCCGGGACACTTAATCAGCCCCAGCATTTT. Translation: CATSRTSGTLNQPQHF.